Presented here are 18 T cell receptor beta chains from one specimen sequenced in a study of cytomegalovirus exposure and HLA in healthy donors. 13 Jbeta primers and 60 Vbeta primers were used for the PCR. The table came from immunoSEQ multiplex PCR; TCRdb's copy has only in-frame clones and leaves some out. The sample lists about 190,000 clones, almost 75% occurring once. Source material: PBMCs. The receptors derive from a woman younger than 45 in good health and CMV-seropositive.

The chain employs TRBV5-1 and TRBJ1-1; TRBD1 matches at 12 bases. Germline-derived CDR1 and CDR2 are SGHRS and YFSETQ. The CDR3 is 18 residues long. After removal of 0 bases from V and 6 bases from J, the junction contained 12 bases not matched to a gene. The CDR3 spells CASSLDPGQGAMKAEAFF. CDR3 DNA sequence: TGCGCCAGCAGCTTGGATCCGGGACAGGGGGCGATGAAGGCTGAAGCTTTCTTT.

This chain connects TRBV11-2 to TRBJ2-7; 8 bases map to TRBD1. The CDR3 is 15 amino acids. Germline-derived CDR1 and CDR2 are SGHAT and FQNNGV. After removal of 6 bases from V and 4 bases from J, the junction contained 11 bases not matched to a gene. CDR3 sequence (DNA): TGTGCCAGCAGGTCCCCCAGGGGGCGAGATTACGAGCAGTACTTC. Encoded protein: CASRSPRGRDYEQYF.

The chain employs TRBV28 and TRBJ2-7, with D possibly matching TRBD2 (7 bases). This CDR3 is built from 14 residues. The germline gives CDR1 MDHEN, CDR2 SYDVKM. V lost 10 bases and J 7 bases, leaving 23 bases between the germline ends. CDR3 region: CATAPGGGGKEQYF. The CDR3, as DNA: TGTGCCACCGCTCCTGGGGGAGGGGGGAAAGAGCAGTACTTC.

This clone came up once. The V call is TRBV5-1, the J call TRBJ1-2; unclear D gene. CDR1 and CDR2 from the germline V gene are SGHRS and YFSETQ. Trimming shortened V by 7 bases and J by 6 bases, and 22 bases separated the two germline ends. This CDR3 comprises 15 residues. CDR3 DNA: TGCGCCAGCTATGAAAAACAAGGGCGGGAGAATGGCTACACCTTC. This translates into CASYEKQGRENGYTF.

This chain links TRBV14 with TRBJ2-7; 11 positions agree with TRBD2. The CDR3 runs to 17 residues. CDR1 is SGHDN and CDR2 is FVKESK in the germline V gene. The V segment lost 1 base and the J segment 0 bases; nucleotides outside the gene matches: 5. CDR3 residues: CASSQGLAGPPSYEQYF. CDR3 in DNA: TGTGCCAGCAGCCAAGGACTAGCGGGGCCTCCCTCCTACGAGCAGTACTTC.

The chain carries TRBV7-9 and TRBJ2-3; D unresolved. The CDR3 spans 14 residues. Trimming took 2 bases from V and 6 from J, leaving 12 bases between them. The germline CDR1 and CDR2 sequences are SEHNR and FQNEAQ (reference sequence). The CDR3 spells CASSLIQSTDTQYF. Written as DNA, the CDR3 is TGTGCCAGCAGCTTAATACAGAGTACCGATACGCAGTATTTT.

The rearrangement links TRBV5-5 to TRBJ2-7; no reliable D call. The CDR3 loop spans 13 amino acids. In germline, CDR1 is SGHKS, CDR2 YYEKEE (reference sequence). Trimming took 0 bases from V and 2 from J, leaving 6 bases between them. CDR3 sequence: CASSLASPYEQYF. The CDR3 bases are TGTGCCAGCAGCTTGGCCTCCCCCTACGAGCAGTACTTC.

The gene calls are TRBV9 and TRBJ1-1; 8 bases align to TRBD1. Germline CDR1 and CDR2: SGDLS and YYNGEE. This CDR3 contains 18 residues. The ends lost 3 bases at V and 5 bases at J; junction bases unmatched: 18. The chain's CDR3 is CASSALPQGTGSETEAFF. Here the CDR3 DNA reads TGTGCCAGCAGCGCCCTCCCCCAGGGGACAGGATCGGAGACTGAAGCTTTCTTT.

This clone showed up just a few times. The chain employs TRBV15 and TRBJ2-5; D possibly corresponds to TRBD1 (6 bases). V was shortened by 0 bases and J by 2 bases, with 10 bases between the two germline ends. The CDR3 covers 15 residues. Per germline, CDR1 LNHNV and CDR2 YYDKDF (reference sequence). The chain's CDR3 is CATSRDRGTQETQYF. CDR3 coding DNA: TGTGCCACCAGCAGAGATAGGGGGACGCAAGAGACCCAGTACTTC.

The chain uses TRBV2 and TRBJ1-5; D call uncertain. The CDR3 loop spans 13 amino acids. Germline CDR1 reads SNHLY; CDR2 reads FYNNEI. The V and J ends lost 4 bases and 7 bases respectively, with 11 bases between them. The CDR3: CASSGDAGQPQHF. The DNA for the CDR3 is TGTGCCAGCAGTGGTGATGCCGGGCAGCCCCAGCATTTT.

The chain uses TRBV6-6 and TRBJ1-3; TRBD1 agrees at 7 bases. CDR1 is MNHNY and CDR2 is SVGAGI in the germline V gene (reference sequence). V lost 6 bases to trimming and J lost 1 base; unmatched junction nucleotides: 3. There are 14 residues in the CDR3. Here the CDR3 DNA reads TGTGCCAGCAGGGAACAGGGGTCTGGAAACACCATATATTTT. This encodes CASREQGSGNTIYF.

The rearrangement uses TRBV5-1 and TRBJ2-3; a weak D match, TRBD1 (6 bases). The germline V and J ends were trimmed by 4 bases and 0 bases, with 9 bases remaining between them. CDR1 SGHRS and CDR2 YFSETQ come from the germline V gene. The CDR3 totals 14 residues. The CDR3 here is CASSATGSTDTQYF. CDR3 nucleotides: TGCGCCAGCAGCGCGACAGGCAGCACAGATACGCAGTATTTT. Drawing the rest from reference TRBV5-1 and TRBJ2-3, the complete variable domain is KAGVTQTPRYLIKTRGQQVTLSCSPISGHRSVSWYQQTPGQGLQFLFEYFSETQRNKGNFPGRFSGRQFSNSRSEMNVSTLELGDSALYLCASSATGSTDTQYFGPGTRLTVL.

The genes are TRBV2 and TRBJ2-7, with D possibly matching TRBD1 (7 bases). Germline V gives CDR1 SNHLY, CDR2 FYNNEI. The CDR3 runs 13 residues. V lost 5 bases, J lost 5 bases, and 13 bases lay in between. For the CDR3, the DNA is TGTGCCAGCAGTAGGACAGGCGGGGACGAGCAGTACTTC. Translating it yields CASSRTGGDEQYF. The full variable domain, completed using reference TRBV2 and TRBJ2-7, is EPEVTQTPSHQVTQMGQEVILRCVPISNHLYFYWYRQILGQKVEFLVSFYNNEISEKSEIFDDQFSVERPDGSNFTLKIRSTKLEDSAMYFCASSRTGGDEQYFGPGTRLTVT.

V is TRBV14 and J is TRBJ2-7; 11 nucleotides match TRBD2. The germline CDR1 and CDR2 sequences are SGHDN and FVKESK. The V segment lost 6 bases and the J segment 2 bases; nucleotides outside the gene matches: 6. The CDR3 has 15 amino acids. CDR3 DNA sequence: TGTGCCAGCAGTCTAGGACTAGCGGGCGCCTACGAGCAGTACTTC. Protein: CASSLGLAGAYEQYF.

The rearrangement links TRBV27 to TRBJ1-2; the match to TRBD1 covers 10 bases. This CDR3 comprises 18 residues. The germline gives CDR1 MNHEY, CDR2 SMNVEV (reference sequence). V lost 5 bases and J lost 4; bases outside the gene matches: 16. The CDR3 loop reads CASSPRGGQGILFYGYTF. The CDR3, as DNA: TGTGCCAGCAGTCCACGTGGGGGACAGGGGATTCTCTTCTATGGCTACACCTTC.

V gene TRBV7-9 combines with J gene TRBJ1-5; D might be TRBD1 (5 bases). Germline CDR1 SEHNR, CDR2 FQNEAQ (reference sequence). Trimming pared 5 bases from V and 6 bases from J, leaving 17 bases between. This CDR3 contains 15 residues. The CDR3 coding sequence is TGTGCCAGCAGCCAGACAAGGGGTCCGCGTCAGCCCCAGCATTTT. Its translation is CASSQTRGPRQPQHF.

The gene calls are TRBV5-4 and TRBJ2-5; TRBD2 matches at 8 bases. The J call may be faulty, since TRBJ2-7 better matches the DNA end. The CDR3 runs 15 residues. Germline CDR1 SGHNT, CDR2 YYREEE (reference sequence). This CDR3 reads CASSLVGGVGSEQYF. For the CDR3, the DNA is TGTGCCAGCAGCTTGGTCGGGGGGGTAGGTAGCGAGCAGTACTTC.

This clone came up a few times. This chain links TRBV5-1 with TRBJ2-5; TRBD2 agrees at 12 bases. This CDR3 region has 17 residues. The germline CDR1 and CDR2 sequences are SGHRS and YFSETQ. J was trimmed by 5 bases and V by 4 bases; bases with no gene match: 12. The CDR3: CASSHRTSGIGAETQYF. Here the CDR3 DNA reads TGCGCCAGCAGCCACCGGACTAGCGGGATAGGGGCGGAGACCCAGTACTTC.